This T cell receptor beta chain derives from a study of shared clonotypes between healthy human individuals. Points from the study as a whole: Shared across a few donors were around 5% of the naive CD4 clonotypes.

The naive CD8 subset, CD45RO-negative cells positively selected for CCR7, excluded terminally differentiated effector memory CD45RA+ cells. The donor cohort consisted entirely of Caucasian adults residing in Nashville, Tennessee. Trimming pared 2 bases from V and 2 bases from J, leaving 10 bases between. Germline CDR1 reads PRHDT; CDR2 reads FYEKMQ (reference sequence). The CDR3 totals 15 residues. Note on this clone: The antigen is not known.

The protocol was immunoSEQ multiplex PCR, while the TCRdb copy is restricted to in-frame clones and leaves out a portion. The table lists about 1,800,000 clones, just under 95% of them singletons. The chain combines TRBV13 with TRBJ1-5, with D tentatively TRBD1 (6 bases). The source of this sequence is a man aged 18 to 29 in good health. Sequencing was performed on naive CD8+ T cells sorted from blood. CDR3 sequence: CASSLRGGGNQPQHF. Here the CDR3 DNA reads TGTGCCAGCAGCTTACGAGGGGGTGGCAATCAGCCCCAGCATTTT. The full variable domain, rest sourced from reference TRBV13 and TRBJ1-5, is AAGVIQSPRHLIKEKRETATLKCYPIPRHDTVYWYQQGPGQDPQFLISFYEKMQSDKGSIPDRFSAQQFSDYHSELNMSSLELGDSALYFCASSLRGGGNQPQHFGDGTRLSIL.